This paragraph covers one T cell receptor (beta chain) sequence. Its antigen is unknown. The sample originates from a study of T cell repertoires in cytomegalovirus infection. The overall study: HLA-B-restricted CMV epitopes that are well studied were used alongside recently identified HLA-C-restricted ones. Indications of both CMV infection and matching HLA type were provided by public TCR beta signatures. Study results and caveats: Across the ex vivo response, the dominant clonotypes were HLA-C-restricted CMV-specific TCR beta clonotypes. The study identified carriers of CMV plus the relevant HLA from cumulative public TCR beta family frequency.

Trimming stripped 2 bases from V and 4 bases from J, with 24 bases between. Germline CDR1 and CDR2: SGHTA and FQGNSA. The CDR3 runs to 19 residues. TCRdb re-called the reads through MiXCR, storing one row per CDR3 protein. The repertoire consists of hundreds of thousands of distinct CDR3 sequences, with more than 25% occurring once and the leading ten covering around 15%. The TCR comes from a human donor in good health (CMV status not recorded). Some clones in this sample may be carry-over from other donors' samples. The chain is built from TRBV7-2 and TRBJ2-1; D is ambiguous. Sample: cultured CD8+ T cells from PBMCs, taken from culture after CMV antigen stimulation. CDR3 DNA: TGTGCCAGCAGCTTAAACCCCCATTACGGTGGTGGAAAATACAATGAGCAGTTCTTC. It encodes CASSLNPHYGGGKYNEQFF.